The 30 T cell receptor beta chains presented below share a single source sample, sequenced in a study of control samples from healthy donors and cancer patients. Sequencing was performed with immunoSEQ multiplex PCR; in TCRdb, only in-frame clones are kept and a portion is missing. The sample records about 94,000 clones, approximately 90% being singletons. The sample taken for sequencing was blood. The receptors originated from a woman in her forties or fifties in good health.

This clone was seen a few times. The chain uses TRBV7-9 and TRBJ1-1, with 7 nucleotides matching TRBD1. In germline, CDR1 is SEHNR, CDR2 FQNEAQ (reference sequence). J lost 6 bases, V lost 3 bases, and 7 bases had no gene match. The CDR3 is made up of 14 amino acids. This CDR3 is CASSFPGQASEAFF. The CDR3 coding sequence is TGTGCCAGCAGCTTCCCTGGACAGGCTTCTGAAGCTTTCTTT.

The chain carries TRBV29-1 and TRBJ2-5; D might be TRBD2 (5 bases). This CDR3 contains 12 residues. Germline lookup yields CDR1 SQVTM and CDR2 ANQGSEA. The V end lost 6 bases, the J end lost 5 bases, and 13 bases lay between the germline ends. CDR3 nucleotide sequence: TGCAGCGTAACAGCGGTTGGCGAGACCCAGTACTTC. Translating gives CSVTAVGETQYF.

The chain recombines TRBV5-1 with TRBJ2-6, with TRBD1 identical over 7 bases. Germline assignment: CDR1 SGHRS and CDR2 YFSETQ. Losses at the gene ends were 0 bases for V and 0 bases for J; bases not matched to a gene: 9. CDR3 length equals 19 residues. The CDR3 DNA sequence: TGCGCCAGCAGCTTGGCCCCGACAGGGATGAGCTCTGGGGCCAACGTCCTGACTTTC. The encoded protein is CASSLAPTGMSSGANVLTF.

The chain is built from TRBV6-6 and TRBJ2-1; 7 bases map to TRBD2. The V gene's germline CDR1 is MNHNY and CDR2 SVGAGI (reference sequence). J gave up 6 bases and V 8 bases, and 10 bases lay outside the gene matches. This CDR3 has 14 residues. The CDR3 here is CASWAGEVFNEQFF. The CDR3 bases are TGTGCCAGCTGGGCGGGAGAAGTATTCAATGAGCAGTTCTTC.

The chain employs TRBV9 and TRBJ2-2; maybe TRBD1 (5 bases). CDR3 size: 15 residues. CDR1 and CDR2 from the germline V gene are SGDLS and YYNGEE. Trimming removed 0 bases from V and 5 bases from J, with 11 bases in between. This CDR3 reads CASSVGSGWTGELFF. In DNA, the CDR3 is TGTGCCAGCAGCGTAGGCTCAGGGTGGACCGGGGAGCTGTTTTTT.

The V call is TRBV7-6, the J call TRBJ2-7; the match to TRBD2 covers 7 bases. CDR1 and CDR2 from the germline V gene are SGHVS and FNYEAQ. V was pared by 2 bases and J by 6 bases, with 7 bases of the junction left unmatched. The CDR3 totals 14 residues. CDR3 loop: CASSLSGTFAEQYF. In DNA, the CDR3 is TGTGCCAGCAGCTTAAGCGGGACCTTCGCCGAGCAGTACTTC. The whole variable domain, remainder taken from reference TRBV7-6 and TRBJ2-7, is GAGVSQSPRYKVTKRGQDVALRCDPISGHVSLYWYRQALGQGPEFLTYFNYEAQQDKSGLPNDRFSAERPEGSISTLTIQRTEQRDSAMYRCASSLSGTFAEQYFGPGTRLTVT.

This chain's CDR3 is CASSQEGLAGTDTQYF. The CDR3 DNA is TGTGCCAGCAGCCAAGAGGGACTAGCGGGCACAGATACGCAGTATTTT. The chain links TRBV3-1 (or the pseudogene TRBV3-2) to TRBJ2-3, with 11 positions matching TRBD2. The CDR3 is 16 residues long. V gave up 0 bases and J gave up 1 base; unmatched junction bases: 0. Germline V gene sequence: CDR1 LGHDT, CDR2 YNNKEL (reference sequence).

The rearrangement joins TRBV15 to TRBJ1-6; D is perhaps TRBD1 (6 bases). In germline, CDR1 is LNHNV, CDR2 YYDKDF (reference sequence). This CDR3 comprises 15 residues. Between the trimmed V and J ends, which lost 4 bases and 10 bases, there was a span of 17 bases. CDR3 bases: TGTGCCACCAGCACGGCCGCTACAGGGAAGTCACCCCTCCACTTT. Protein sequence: CATSTAATGKSPLHF.

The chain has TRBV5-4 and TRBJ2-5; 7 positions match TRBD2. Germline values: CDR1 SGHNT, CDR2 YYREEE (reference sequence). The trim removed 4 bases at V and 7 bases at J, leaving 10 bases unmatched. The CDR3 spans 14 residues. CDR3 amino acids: CASSTPGLRGTQYF. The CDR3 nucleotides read TGTGCCAGCAGCACCCCGGGACTACGAGGGACCCAGTACTTC.

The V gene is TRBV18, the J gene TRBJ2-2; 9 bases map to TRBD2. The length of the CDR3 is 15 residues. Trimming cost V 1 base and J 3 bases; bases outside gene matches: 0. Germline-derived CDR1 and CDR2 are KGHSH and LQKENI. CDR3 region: CASSPLAGDTGELFF. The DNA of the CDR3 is TGTGCCAGCTCACCACTAGCGGGAGACACCGGGGAGCTGTTTTTT.

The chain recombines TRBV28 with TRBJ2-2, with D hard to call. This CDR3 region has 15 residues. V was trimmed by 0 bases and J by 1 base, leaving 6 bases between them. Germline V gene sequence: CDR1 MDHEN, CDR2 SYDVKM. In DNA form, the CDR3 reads TGTGCCAGCAGTTTATGGATGGAGAACACCGGGGAGCTGTTTTTT. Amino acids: CASSLWMENTGELFF.

The CDR3 spells CASSWGLAEVTGELFF. The CDR3 bases are TGTGCCAGCAGCTGGGGACTAGCGGAGGTCACCGGGGAGCTGTTTTTT. The gene calls are TRBV7-2 and TRBJ2-2, with 11 bases identical to TRBD2. The J segment lost 4 bases and the V segment lost 4 bases, leaving 5 bases of the junction unmatched. Germline CDR1 reads SGHTA; CDR2 reads FQGNSA. This CDR3 has 16 residues.

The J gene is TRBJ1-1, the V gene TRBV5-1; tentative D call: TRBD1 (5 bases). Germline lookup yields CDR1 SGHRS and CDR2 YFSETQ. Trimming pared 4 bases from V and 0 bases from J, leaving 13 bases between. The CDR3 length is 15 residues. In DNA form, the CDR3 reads TGCGCCAGCAGCGAGGTGGGGGATCTGAACACTGAAGCTTTCTTT. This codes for CASSEVGDLNTEAFF.

The CDR3 DNA reads TGTGCCAGCAGTTTAGGAGGGACTCGACAGTTCTTC. Its translation is CASSLGGTRQFF. V gene TRBV12-3 or TRBV12-4 combines with J gene TRBJ2-1, with D possibly being TRBD2 (6 bases). The CDR3 is 12 amino acids. Between the trimmed V and J ends, which lost 1 base and 13 bases, there was a span of 11 bases.

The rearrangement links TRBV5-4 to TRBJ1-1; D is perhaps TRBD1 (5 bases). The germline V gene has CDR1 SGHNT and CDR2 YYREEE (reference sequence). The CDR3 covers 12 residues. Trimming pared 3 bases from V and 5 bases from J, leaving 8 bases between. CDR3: CASSSQGTEAFF. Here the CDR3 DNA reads TGTGCCAGCAGCTCCCAGGGTACTGAAGCTTTCTTT.

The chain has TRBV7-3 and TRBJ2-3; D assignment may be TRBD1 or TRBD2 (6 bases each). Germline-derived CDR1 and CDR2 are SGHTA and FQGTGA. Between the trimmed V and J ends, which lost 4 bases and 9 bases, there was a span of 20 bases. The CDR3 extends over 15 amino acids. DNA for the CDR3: TGTGCCAGCAGCTCCGTTAGCGGCTCTAGGGGGACGCAGTATTTT. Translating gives CASSSVSGSRGTQYF.

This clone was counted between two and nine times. In nucleotides, the CDR3 is TGTGCCAGCAGCCAAGGGGGAGGAAATCCTAACTATGGCTACACCTTC. Its protein product is CASSQGGGNPNYGYTF. The V call is TRBV4-2, the J call TRBJ1-2; D gene uncertain. The germline V and J ends were trimmed by 1 base and 0 bases, with 12 bases remaining between them. Germline-derived CDR1 and CDR2 are LGHNA and YNFKEQ. The CDR3 loop spans 16 amino acids.

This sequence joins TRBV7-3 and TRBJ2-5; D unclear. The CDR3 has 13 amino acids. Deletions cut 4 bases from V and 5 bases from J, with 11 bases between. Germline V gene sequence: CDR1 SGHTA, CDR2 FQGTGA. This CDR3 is CASSSTSAETQYF. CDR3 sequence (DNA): TGTGCCAGCAGCTCAACATCGGCGGAGACCCAGTACTTC.

The CDR3, as DNA: TGTGCCAGCAGCCCCTCGGGGTTGAACACTGAAGCTTTCTTT. Its protein is CASSPSGLNTEAFF. The chain uses TRBV7-9 and TRBJ1-1; D is undetermined. This CDR3 has 14 amino acids. Between the trimmed V and J ends, which lost 5 bases and 0 bases, there was a span of 10 bases. Germline values: CDR1 SEHNR, CDR2 FQNEAQ (reference sequence). Using reference TRBV7-9 and TRBJ1-1 for the parts outside the CDR3, the full variable domain is DTGVSQNPRHKITKRGQNVTFRCDPISEHNRLYWYRQTLGQGPEFLTYFQNEAQLEKSRLLSDRFSAERPKGSFSTLEIQRTEQGDSAMYLCASSPSGLNTEAFFGQGTRLTVV.

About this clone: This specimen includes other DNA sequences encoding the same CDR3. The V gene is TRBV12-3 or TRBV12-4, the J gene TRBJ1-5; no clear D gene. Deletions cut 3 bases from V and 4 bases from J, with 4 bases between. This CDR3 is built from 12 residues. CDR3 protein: CASSFGNQPQHF. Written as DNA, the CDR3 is TGTGCCAGCAGTTTCGGGAATCAGCCCCAGCATTTT.

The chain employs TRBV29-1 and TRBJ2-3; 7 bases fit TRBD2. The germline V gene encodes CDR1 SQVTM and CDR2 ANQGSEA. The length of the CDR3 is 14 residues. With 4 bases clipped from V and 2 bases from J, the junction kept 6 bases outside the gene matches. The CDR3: CSVAKGGATDTQYF. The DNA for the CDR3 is TGCAGCGTTGCGAAGGGAGGGGCCACAGATACGCAGTATTTT.

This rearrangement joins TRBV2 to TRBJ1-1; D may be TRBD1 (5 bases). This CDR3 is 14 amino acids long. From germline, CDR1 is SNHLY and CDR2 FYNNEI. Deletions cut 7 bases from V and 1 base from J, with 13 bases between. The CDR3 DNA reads TGTGCCAGCAAGGATCGGGACGAGAACACTGAAGCTTTCTTT. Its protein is CASKDRDENTEAFF.

CDR3 nucleotides: TGTGCCAGCAGCCCCGCGGGGAGGAGCGCAGATACGCAGTATTTT. It encodes CASSPAGRSADTQYF. The genes are TRBV5-6 and TRBJ2-3, with D possibly matching TRBD2 (6 bases). Germline values: CDR1 SGHDT, CDR2 YYEEEE. CDR3 length: 15 residues. V was cut by 4 bases and J by 4 bases, with 16 bases left in between.

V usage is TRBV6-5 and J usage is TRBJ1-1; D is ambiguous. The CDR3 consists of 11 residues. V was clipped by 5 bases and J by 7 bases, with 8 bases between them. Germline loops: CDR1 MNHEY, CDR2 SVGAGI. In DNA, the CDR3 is TGTGCCAGCAGTAGGCTAGGTGAAGCTTTCTTT. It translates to CASSRLGEAFF.

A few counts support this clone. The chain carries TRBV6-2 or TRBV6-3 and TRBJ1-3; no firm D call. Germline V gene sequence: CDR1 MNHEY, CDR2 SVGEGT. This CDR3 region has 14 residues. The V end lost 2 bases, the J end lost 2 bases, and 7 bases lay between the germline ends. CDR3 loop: CASSYTRAGNTIYF. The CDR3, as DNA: TGTGCCAGCAGTTACACCCGGGCTGGAAACACCATATATTTT.

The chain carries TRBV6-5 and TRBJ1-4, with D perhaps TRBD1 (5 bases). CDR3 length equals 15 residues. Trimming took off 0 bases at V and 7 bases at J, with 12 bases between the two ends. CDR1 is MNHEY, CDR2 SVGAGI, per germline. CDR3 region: CASSYSGRVGEKLFF. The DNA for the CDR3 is TGTGCCAGCAGTTACTCGGGCAGGGTGGGTGAAAAACTGTTTTTT.

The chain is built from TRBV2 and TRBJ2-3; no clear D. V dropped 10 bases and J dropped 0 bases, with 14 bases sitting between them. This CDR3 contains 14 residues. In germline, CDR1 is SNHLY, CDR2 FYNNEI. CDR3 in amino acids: CATRPSPSTDTQYF. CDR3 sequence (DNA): TGTGCCACCCGTCCCAGTCCTAGCACAGATACGCAGTATTTT.

CDR3 in amino acids: CASSLGERETQYF. Here the CDR3 DNA reads TGTGCCAGCAGCTTAGGGGAAAGAGAGACCCAGTACTTC. This sequence joins TRBV7-2 and TRBJ2-5; no clear D gene. CDR3 length: 13 residues. Trimming pared 1 base from V and 4 bases from J, leaving 7 bases between. The V gene's germline CDR1 is SGHTA and CDR2 FQGNSA.

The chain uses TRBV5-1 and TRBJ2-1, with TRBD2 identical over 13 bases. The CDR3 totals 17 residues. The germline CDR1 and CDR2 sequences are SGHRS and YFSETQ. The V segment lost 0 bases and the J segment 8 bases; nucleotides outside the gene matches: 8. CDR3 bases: TGCGCCAGCAGCTTGGATGCACTAGCGGGAGGGACGGATGAGCAGTTCTTC. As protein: CASSLDALAGGTDEQFF.

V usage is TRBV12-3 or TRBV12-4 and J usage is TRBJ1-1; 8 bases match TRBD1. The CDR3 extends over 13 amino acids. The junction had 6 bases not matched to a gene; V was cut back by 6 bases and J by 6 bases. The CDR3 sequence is CASSQVQGAEAFF. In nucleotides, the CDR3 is TGTGCCAGCAGCCAAGTACAGGGGGCTGAAGCTTTCTTT.